The 29 T cell receptor beta chains reported below all come from one sample, sequenced in a study of blood T cell repertoires in COVID-19. The data were produced by immunoSEQ multiplex PCR, yet TCRdb's version contains in-frame clones alone and is incomplete. The sample has about 120,000 clones; roughly 85% are singletons. Input material: peripheral blood. Receptors originate from a human donor in a cohort sampled during active COVID-19.

This chain uses TRBV3-1 (or the pseudogene TRBV3-2) with TRBJ1-2, with D possibly TRBD1 on 6 matching bases. This CDR3 comprises 13 residues. V was clipped by 1 base and J by 4 bases, with 7 bases between them. CDR1 LGHDT and CDR2 YNNKEL come from the germline V gene (reference sequence). In DNA, the CDR3 is TGTGCCAGCAGCCAAGGACAGGTCTATGGCTACACCTTC. This encodes CASSQGQVYGYTF.

The chain uses TRBV6-2 or TRBV6-3 and TRBJ2-5; 15 nucleotides agree with TRBD2. This CDR3 contains 16 residues. CDR1 MNHEY and CDR2 SVGEGT come from the germline V gene. V lost 5 bases, J lost 2 bases, and 3 bases stayed unmatched. The CDR3 DNA reads as TGTGCCAGCAGTCGCGGACTAGCGGGGGGGCAAGAGACCCAGTACTTC. It yields the protein CASSRGLAGGQETQYF.

This chain uses TRBV7-3 with TRBJ2-1; TRBD2 matches 9 bases. Germline CDR1 SGHTA, CDR2 FQGTGA. V shed 2 bases and J 7 bases; nucleotides not matched to a gene: 3. The CDR3 has 14 residues. The CDR3 spells CASSLQRGVNEQFF. CDR3 nucleotides: TGTGCCAGCAGCTTACAGCGGGGGGTAAATGAGCAGTTCTTC.

This rearrangement joins TRBV7-2 to TRBJ2-7; TRBD1 aligns across 10 bases. This CDR3 contains 15 residues. Germline V gene data show CDR1 as SGHTA and CDR2 as FQGNSA. J gave up 0 bases and V 5 bases, and 4 bases lay outside the gene matches. The CDR3 bases are TGTGCCAGCAGCCGGGACAGGGGAAGCTCCTACGAGCAGTACTTC. It is translated as CASSRDRGSSYEQYF.

This clone was counted a few times. This rearrangement joins TRBV5-1 to TRBJ1-3; 7 positions agree with TRBD1. Trimming removed 4 bases from V and 0 bases from J; junction bases left unmatched: 4. Germline-derived CDR1 and CDR2 are SGHRS and YFSETQ. The CDR3 has 15 residues. CDR3 region: CASSRTGLSGNTIYF. The CDR3, as DNA: TGCGCCAGCAGCAGGACAGGTCTCTCTGGAAACACCATATATTTT. Full variable domain (remainder filled in from reference TRBV5-1 and TRBJ1-3): KAGVTQTPRYLIKTRGQQVTLSCSPISGHRSVSWYQQTPGQGLQFLFEYFSETQRNKGNFPGRFSGRQFSNSRSEMNVSTLELGDSALYLCASSRTGLSGNTIYFGEGSWLTVV.

The gene calls are TRBV28 and TRBJ1-3, with D uncertain. The CDR3 loop spans 14 amino acids. V lost 8 bases, J lost 0 bases, and 11 bases lay in between. Germline loops: CDR1 MDHEN, CDR2 SYDVKM. The CDR3 protein is CASYSRLSGNTIYF. The CDR3 DNA reads TGTGCCAGCTATTCCAGGCTCTCTGGAAACACCATATATTTT.

The CDR3 DNA is TGTGCCAGCAACTTACAGGGGCCGCGAAACACCATATATTTT. This codes for CASNLQGPRNTIYF. The V and J genes are TRBV28 and TRBJ1-3, with TRBD1 matching 7 bases. There are 14 residues in the CDR3. Germline values: CDR1 MDHEN, CDR2 SYDVKM. J gave up 5 bases and V 7 bases, and 8 bases lay outside the gene matches.

The V call is TRBV18, the J call TRBJ2-7; tentative D call: TRBD2 (6 bases). Germline-derived CDR1 and CDR2 are KGHSH and LQKENI. The CDR3 length is 16 residues. The V gene lost 2 bases and the J gene lost 5 bases, with 19 bases spanning the gap. The CDR3 coding sequence is TGTGCCAGCTCACCATACCGCGGAACTGGGGGGAACGAGCAGTACTTC. It yields the protein CASSPYRGTGGNEQYF.

CDR3 sequence (DNA): TGTGCCAGCAGCTCCCTATTCCGCGGCGGGCGCTCTGGGGCCAACGTCCTGACTTTC. It translates to CASSSLFRGGRSGANVLTF. The chain is built from TRBV7-2 and TRBJ2-6; possible D gene TRBD2, 5 bases. This CDR3 is built from 19 residues. Trimming stripped 4 bases from V and 0 bases from J, with 19 bases between. In germline, CDR1 is SGHTA, CDR2 FQGNSA.

The chain recombines TRBV7-2 with TRBJ2-7; D gene ambiguous. CDR1 is SGHTA and CDR2 is FQGNSA in the germline V gene. V was cut by 2 bases and J by 0 bases, with 8 bases left in between. This CDR3 comprises 14 residues. The CDR3 is CASSLRGNSYEQYF. CDR3 in DNA: TGTGCCAGCAGCTTAAGAGGAAACTCCTACGAGCAGTACTTC.

The V and J genes are TRBV5-6 and TRBJ1-1; possible D gene TRBD1, 6 bases. V was trimmed by 0 bases and J by 5 bases, leaving 17 bases between them. The germline V gene has CDR1 SGHDT and CDR2 YYEEEE. The CDR3 loop spans 16 amino acids. CDR3: CASSLEFRGPRTEAFF. The CDR3, as DNA: TGTGCCAGCAGCTTGGAGTTCAGGGGCCCTAGGACTGAAGCTTTCTTT.

The chain couples TRBV6-4 to TRBJ2-1; TRBD1 is a possible D gene (6 bases). Germline CDR1 is MRHNA and CDR2 is SNTAGT. The CDR3 totals 13 residues. Trimming shortened V by 6 bases and J by 4 bases, and 10 bases separated the two germline ends. DNA of the CDR3: TGTGCCAGCAGCCAGACAGGATACAATGAGCAGTTCTTC. This translates into CASSQTGYNEQFF.

The chain couples TRBV7-2 to TRBJ2-5, with D possibly matching TRBD1 (6 bases). Germline V gene data show CDR1 as SGHTA and CDR2 as FQGNSA. Trimming pared 3 bases from V and 3 bases from J, leaving 11 bases between. This CDR3 region has 14 residues. As DNA, the CDR3 is TGTGCCAGCAGCTTGGGACATTGGGAAGAGACCCAGTACTTC. This encodes CASSLGHWEETQYF.

The chain links TRBV11-2 to TRBJ2-6; 7 bases line up with TRBD1. Germline CDR1 reads SGHAT; CDR2 reads FQNNGV. V lost 5 bases, J lost 0 bases, and 13 bases stayed unmatched. The length of the CDR3 is 19 residues. CDR3 residues: CASSLPPGTASSGANVLTF. The CDR3, as DNA: TGTGCCAGCAGCCTCCCCCCCGGGACAGCCTCCTCTGGGGCCAACGTCCTGACTTTC.

The chain uses TRBV6-5 and TRBJ2-2; perhaps TRBD2 as D (6 bases). The germline V gene encodes CDR1 MNHEY and CDR2 SVGAGI. Trimming removed 5 bases from V and 3 bases from J, with 13 bases in between. CDR3 length: 15 residues. The DNA for the CDR3 is TGTGCCAGCAGTACGGGGACTGATTACACCGGGGAGCTGTTTTTT. Protein: CASSTGTDYTGELFF.

The chain recombines TRBV4-2 with TRBJ2-6; 7 nucleotides agree with TRBD1. Germline V gives CDR1 LGHNA, CDR2 YNFKEQ. With V trimmed by 3 bases and J by 2 bases, 7 bases remained unmatched. CDR3 length: 17 amino acids. In nucleotides, the CDR3 is TGTGCCAGCAGCCAGCTGAGGGGGCAGACTGGGGCCAACGTCCTGACTTTC. It specifies CASSQLRGQTGANVLTF.

This clone was observed a single time. The V gene is TRBV27, the J gene TRBJ2-7; a weak D match, TRBD1 (5 bases). V lost 0 bases, J lost 5 bases, and 11 bases lay in between. CDR1 is MNHEY and CDR2 is SMNVEV in the germline V gene (reference sequence). CDR3 length: 14 amino acids. DNA for the CDR3: TGTGCCAGCAGTTTATCGATTAGGGGCGACGAGCAGTACTTC. This gives the protein CASSLSIRGDEQYF.

This rearrangement joins TRBV7-2 to TRBJ2-1; perhaps TRBD1 as D (6 bases). V lost 0 bases to trimming and J lost 8 bases, with 11 bases between them. The length of the CDR3 is 14 residues. Germline values: CDR1 SGHTA, CDR2 FQGNSA. In nucleotides, the CDR3 is TGTGCCAGCAGCTTAGCCGGGACACTTCATGAGCAGTTCTTC. Translation gives CASSLAGTLHEQFF.

This clone was seen just once. The rearrangement links TRBV6-2 or TRBV6-3 to TRBJ2-2, with 14 bases fitting TRBD2. The germline gives CDR1 MNHEY, CDR2 SVGEGT. The CDR3 is 15 residues long. Trimming removed 0 bases from V and 14 bases from J; junction bases left unmatched: 5. CDR3 bases: TGTGCCAGCAGTTACTCAGGGACTAGCGGGGGACACCTGTTTTTT. It codes for CASSYSGTSGGHLFF.

The genes are TRBV5-1 and TRBJ2-7; tentatively, D is TRBD2 (6 bases). With 2 bases removed from V and 6 bases from J, the gap between germline ends came to 12 bases. The CDR3 loop spans 13 amino acids. Per the germline V gene, CDR1 is SGHRS and CDR2 is YFSETQ. The CDR3: CASSFGTSSEQYF. The CDR3 DNA reads TGCGCCAGCAGCTTCGGGACTTCTAGCGAGCAGTACTTC.

This chain joins TRBV2 and TRBJ1-5; 7 bases map to TRBD1. V lost 1 base to trimming and J lost 7 bases; unmatched junction nucleotides: 4. Germline values: CDR1 SNHLY, CDR2 FYNNEI. The CDR3 sequence is 14 residues long. CDR3 nucleotide sequence: TGTGCCAGCAGTGAAGGACAGGGCGAACAGCCCCAGCATTTT. This gives the protein CASSEGQGEQPQHF.

The V and J genes are TRBV7-2 and TRBJ2-3; D remains ambiguous. Between the trimmed V and J ends, which lost 5 bases and 4 bases, there was a span of 10 bases. Germline V lookup: CDR1 SGHTA, CDR2 FQGNSA. This CDR3 has 13 residues. The DNA of the CDR3 is TGTGCCAGCAGCGCGGAACTGGCAGATACGCAGTATTTT. Its translation is CASSAELADTQYF.

V is TRBV6-5 and J is TRBJ2-3; 7 positions match TRBD2. The germline gives CDR1 MNHEY, CDR2 SVGAGI. J lost 3 bases, V lost 9 bases, and 9 bases had no gene match. CDR3 length: 14 residues. CDR3 nucleotide sequence: TGTGCCAGTCGTCGGGACTATTTTACAGATACGCAGTATTTT. It translates to CASRRDYFTDTQYF.

The chain is built from TRBV10-2 and TRBJ2-7; TRBD1 aligns across 8 bases. The germline V gene encodes CDR1 WSHSY and CDR2 SAAADI. This CDR3 spans 13 amino acids. J was trimmed by 3 bases and V by 8 bases; bases with no gene match: 6. The CDR3 spells CASSTGGFYEQYF. In DNA, the CDR3 is TGCGCCAGCTCCACAGGGGGATTCTACGAGCAGTACTTC.

The chain employs TRBV5-1 and TRBJ1-1; maybe TRBD1 (6 bases). The CDR3 runs to 14 residues. V was trimmed by 3 bases and J by 1 base, leaving 10 bases between them. The germline gives CDR1 SGHRS, CDR2 YFSETQ. As DNA, the CDR3 is TGCGCCAGCAGCTGGGGACATTCGAACACTGAAGCTTTCTTT. It is translated as CASSWGHSNTEAFF.

The J gene is TRBJ1-3, the V gene TRBV5-4; 8 nucleotides line up with TRBD1. The germline gives CDR1 SGHNT, CDR2 YYREEE (reference sequence). J was trimmed by 5 bases and V by 9 bases; bases with no gene match: 13. The CDR3 has 15 residues. DNA of the CDR3: TGTGCCACCAACCGACCAGGGGGCGAGCGAAACACCATATATTTT. Translation gives CATNRPGGERNTIYF.

The chain links TRBV11-2 to TRBJ1-6; a possible D gene is TRBD1 (5 bases). This CDR3 region has 15 residues. The germline CDR1 and CDR2 sequences are SGHAT and FQNNGV. V was pared by 5 bases and J by 5 bases, with 13 bases between. The CDR3 DNA reads TGTGCCAGCAGCCTGGGGGGGGGTCATAATTCACCCCTCCACTTT. Its translation: CASSLGGGHNSPLHF.

The rearrangement uses TRBV30 and TRBJ1-5; D unclear. The V gene lost 5 bases and the J gene lost 0 bases, with 11 bases spanning the gap. In germline, CDR1 is GTSNPN, CDR2 SVGIG (reference sequence). There are 14 residues in the CDR3. CDR3 in amino acids: CAWSSGVSNQPQHF. The CDR3 bases are TGTGCCTGGTCTTCCGGGGTTAGCAATCAGCCCCAGCATTTT.

This clone showed up just once. V usage is TRBV6-5 and J usage is TRBJ1-3, with D possibly being TRBD1 (6 bases). The CDR3 has 14 residues. Germline V gives CDR1 MNHEY, CDR2 SVGAGI. Trimming took off 6 bases at V and 4 bases at J, with 13 bases between the two ends. The CDR3 loop is CASRPTGSGNTIYF. The CDR3, as DNA: TGTGCCAGCAGGCCGACAGGTTCGGGAAACACCATATATTTT.